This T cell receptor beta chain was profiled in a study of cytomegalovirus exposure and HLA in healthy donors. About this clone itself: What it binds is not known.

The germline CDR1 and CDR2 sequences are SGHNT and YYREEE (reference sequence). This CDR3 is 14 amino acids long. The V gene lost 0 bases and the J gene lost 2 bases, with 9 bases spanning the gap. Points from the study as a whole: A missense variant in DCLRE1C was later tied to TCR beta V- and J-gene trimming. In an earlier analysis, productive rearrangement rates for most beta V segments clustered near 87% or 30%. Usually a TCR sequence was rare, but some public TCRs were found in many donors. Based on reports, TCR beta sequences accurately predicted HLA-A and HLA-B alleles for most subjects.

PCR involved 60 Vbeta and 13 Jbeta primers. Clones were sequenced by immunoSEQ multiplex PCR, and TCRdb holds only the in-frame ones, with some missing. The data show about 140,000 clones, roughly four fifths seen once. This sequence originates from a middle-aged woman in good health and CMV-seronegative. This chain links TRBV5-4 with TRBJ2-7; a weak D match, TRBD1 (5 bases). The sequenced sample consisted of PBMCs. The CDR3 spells CASSLGQGPYEQYF. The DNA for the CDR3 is TGTGCCAGCAGCTTGGGCCAGGGCCCCTACGAGCAGTACTTC. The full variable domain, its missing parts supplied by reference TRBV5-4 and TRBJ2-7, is ETGVTQSPTHLIKTRGQQVTLRCSSQSGHNTVSWYQQALGQGPQFIFQYYREEENGRGNFPPRFSGLQFPNYSSELNVNALELDDSALYLCASSLGQGPYEQYFGPGTRLTVT.